This T cell receptor (beta chain) was sequenced in a study of CD8 T cells in ankylosing spondylitis. This clonotype was seen many times. The junction had 9 bases not matched to a gene; V was cut back by 6 bases and J by 3 bases. The germline V gene has CDR1 KGHSH and CDR2 LQKENI. The CDR3 runs to 15 residues. From the 5' RACE reads, TCRdb called clonotypes with MiXCR, one entry per CDR3 protein. This sample has 200,000 to 300,000 distinct CDR3 sequences, with around 8% found just once. The sequence was collected from a female donor with ankylosing spondylitis or in good health (not recorded which). The sequenced material came from blood, either unsorted or a sorted T cell fraction (not recorded which). The V gene is TRBV18, the J gene TRBJ1-1; 8 bases are a match to TRBD1. For the CDR3, the DNA is TGTGCCAGCTCGCCCACGACAGGGGCGGACACTGAAGCTTTCTTT. It encodes CASSPTTGADTEAFF. The complete variable domain, with remaining parts taken from reference TRBV18 and TRBJ1-1, reads NAGVMQNPRHLVRRRGQEARLRCSPMKGHSHVYWYRQLPEEGLKFMVYLQKENIIDESGMPKERFSAEFPKEGPSILRIQQVVRGDSAAYFCASSPTTGADTEAFFGQGTRLTVV.